One and the same sample provided the 24 T cell receptor beta chains below, sequenced in a study of regulatory T cells in long-lasting Graves disease. Sample time point: newly diagnosed GD, antithyroid drugs for less than 3 months. Following extraction of RNA from PBMCs, that RNA was used to make the TCR library. Through Arm-PCR of CDR3 regions and iRepertoire HTBI primers, TCR beta libraries were built. TCRdb passed the multiplex PCR reads through MiXCR, listing each CDR3 protein once. The sample has roughly 220,000 distinct CDR3 sequences; about a sixth are singletons. Sequencing was performed on peripheral blood mononuclear cells (PBMCs), taken at new diagnosis, from a patient treated with antithyroid drugs. The receptors were sampled from a female donor with Graves disease.

This clonotype was counted ten times or more. The rearrangement uses TRBV27 and TRBJ1-1; D not certain. Trimming removed 5 bases at V and 1 base at J, with 11 bases between. Per germline, CDR1 MNHEY and CDR2 SMNVEV (reference sequence). This CDR3 spans 14 amino acids. CDR3 bases: TGTGCCAGCAGTCCCTGGGTTTCGAACACTGAAGCTTTCTTT. Translating gives CASSPWVSNTEAFF.

The table lists this clonotype with many counts. Here the CDR3 reads CASSLGRGRDEQYF. In nucleotides, the CDR3 is TGTGCCAGCTCCCTCGGGCGGGGGCGGGACGAGCAGTACTTC. The chain employs TRBV7-2 and TRBJ2-7; a possible D gene is TRBD2 (7 bases). The CDR3 covers 14 residues. CDR1 is SGHTA and CDR2 is FQGNSA in the germline V gene. The V and J ends lost 8 bases and 5 bases respectively, with 19 bases between them.

The chain links TRBV20-1 to TRBJ2-4, with D maybe TRBD1 (6 bases). CDR1 and CDR2 (germline): DFQATT, SNEGSKA (reference sequence). CDR3 length equals 14 residues. V was shortened by 3 bases and J by 2 bases, with 11 bases between the two germline ends. The CDR3 protein is CSASLQGTKNIQYF. CDR3 nucleotides: TGCAGTGCTAGCCTACAGGGTACCAAAAACATTCAGTACTTC.

The chain carries TRBV2 and TRBJ2-3, with D perhaps assigned TRBD1 or TRBD2 (5 bases each). V lost 6 bases and J 3 bases, leaving 19 bases between the germline ends. There are 16 residues in the CDR3. Germline V CDR1 and CDR2: SNHLY, FYNNEI. In nucleotides, the CDR3 is TGTGCCAGCAGCCAAGAGGGGTTTGTTGGGACAGATACGCAGTATTTT. The encoded protein is CASSQEGFVGTDTQYF.

The chain carries TRBV11-3 and TRBJ2-5; 8 bases map to TRBD2. After removal of 4 bases from V and 3 bases from J, the junction contained 7 bases not matched to a gene. The germline gives CDR1 SGHNT, CDR2 YENEEA. The CDR3 is 15 amino acids. This CDR3 reads CASSSGGLEEETQYF. The CDR3 DNA follows: TGTGCCAGCAGCTCGGGGGGGCTAGAGGAAGAGACCCAGTACTTC.

This clonotype showed up many times. The V and J genes are TRBV29-1 and TRBJ1-1; TRBD1 might be the D (5 bases). Germline V gene sequence: CDR1 SQVTM, CDR2 ANQGSEA. The CDR3 sequence is 11 residues long. V was shortened by 2 bases and J by 6 bases, with 7 bases between the two germline ends. The CDR3 protein is CSVETGAEAFF. CDR3 DNA: TGCAGCGTTGAAACGGGGGCTGAAGCTTTCTTT.

The chain recombines TRBV3-1 with TRBJ2-2; tentatively, D is TRBD1 (6 bases). The CDR3 has 13 residues. Germline CDR1 is LGHDT and CDR2 is YNNKEL (reference sequence). With 4 bases removed from V and 6 bases from J, the gap between germline ends came to 9 bases. The CDR3 nucleotides read TGTGCCAGCAGCCGAGACAGGCCCGGGGAGCTGTTTTTT. It translates to CASSRDRPGELFF.

This clonotype was observed at least ten times. A junction end diverges from the germline sequence, so it may reflect a read error. The chain joins TRBV6-1 to TRBJ1-1, with unresolved D. The V gene's germline CDR1 is MNHNS and CDR2 SASEGT. The CDR3 runs 17 residues. The CDR3 DNA reads as TGTGCCAGCTGTGAAAGTACGGCTTTGATAATGTACACTGAAGCTTTCTTT. As protein: CASCESTALIMYTEAFF.

This clonotype showed up many times. CDR3 nucleotides: TGTGCCAGCAGCACCGACAGGGGAACCTACGAGCAGTACTTC. It codes for CASSTDRGTYEQYF. V and J are TRBV7-9 and TRBJ2-7; TRBD1 matches at 8 bases. CDR1 SEHNR and CDR2 FQNEAQ come from the germline V gene (reference sequence). V lost 5 bases, J lost 2 bases, and 5 bases stayed unmatched. The CDR3 has 14 residues.

This clonotype was recorded many times. The gene calls are TRBV20-1 and TRBJ1-2, with unresolved D. V was cut by 0 bases and J by 4 bases, with 18 bases left in between. Germline CDR1 reads DFQATT; CDR2 reads SNEGSKA (reference sequence). The CDR3 has 16 residues. CDR3 nucleotides: TGCAGTGCTAGAGATTATCTTAGGGCAGAATTCTATGGCTACACCTTC. This gives the protein CSARDYLRAEFYGYTF.

The chain joins TRBV20-1 to TRBJ2-1; 10 bases align to TRBD2. The germline gives CDR1 DFQATT, CDR2 SNEGSKA (reference sequence). Trimming at V came to 5 bases and at J to 12 bases, leaving 7 bases not matched to a gene. The CDR3 contains 12 residues. DNA for the CDR3: TGCAGTGCTCCCGGGACTAGCGATCGGCAGTTCTTC. Encoded protein: CSAPGTSDRQFF.

This clonotype was recorded many times. V is TRBV11-3 and J is TRBJ2-1; D is uncertain. This CDR3 contains 13 residues. Germline V gene data show CDR1 as SGHNT and CDR2 as YENEEA. Between the trimmed V and J ends, which lost 0 bases and 10 bases, there was a span of 10 bases. The CDR3 loop reads CASSLDGLGEQFF. CDR3 coding DNA: TGTGCCAGCAGCTTAGATGGGCTGGGGGAGCAGTTCTTC.

The table lists this clonotype with many counts. The chain uses TRBV3-1 and TRBJ2-3, with 9 bases identical to TRBD2. Losses at the gene ends were 4 bases for V and 10 bases for J; bases not matched to a gene: 30. Per germline, CDR1 LGHDT and CDR2 YNNKEL (reference sequence). The CDR3 length is 21 residues. In DNA, the CDR3 is TGTGCCAGCAGCCCCATTCGCCCCGCAGGCGGGGAGGCGGGAGGGCCCCCCGCGCAGTATTTT. This translates into CASSPIRPAGGEAGGPPAQYF.

On this clonotype itself: The conserved final phenylalanine or tryptophan is absent from the CDR3, which likely points to a read error. CDR3 sequence (DNA): TGTGCCAGCAGCCAAGGACTAGCGGGAGCGGGGAATGAGCAGTTCGTC. Translating it yields CASSQGLAGAGNEQFV. The genes are TRBV5-4 and TRBJ2-1; 13 bases agree with TRBD2. V lost 4 bases to trimming and J lost 7 bases; unmatched junction nucleotides: 8. The germline CDR1 and CDR2 sequences are SGHNT and YYREEE (reference sequence). This CDR3 spans 16 amino acids.

This clonotype was counted many times. The genes are TRBV6-1 and TRBJ2-5; no clear D gene. Trimming took off 4 bases at V and 4 bases at J, with 10 bases between the two ends. Germline V gene sequence: CDR1 MNHNS, CDR2 SASEGT. The CDR3 extends over 13 amino acids. CDR3 DNA: TGTGCCAGCAGTGCCTCTAGAGGAGAGACCCAGTACTTC. Translating gives CASSASRGETQYF.

At least ten counts were recorded for this clonotype. The chain uses TRBV12-3 or TRBV12-4 and TRBJ1-1; D gene uncertain. Trimming cost V 6 bases and J 1 base, with 9 bases left between them. The CDR3 length is 13 residues. Here the CDR3 reads CASSFGRNTEAFF. The CDR3 coding sequence is TGTGCCAGCAGCTTCGGGAGGAACACTGAAGCTTTCTTT.

This clonotype was seen repeatedly, ten times or more. This sequence joins TRBV28 and TRBJ2-7; D ambiguous. The CDR3 has 11 amino acids. Looked up from germline, CDR1 is MDHEN and CDR2 is SYDVKM. V gave up 4 bases and J gave up 6 bases, with 7 bases separating them. CDR3 sequence: CASSSIFEQYF. In DNA form, the CDR3 reads TGTGCCAGCAGTTCCATCTTCGAGCAGTACTTC.

About this clonotype: This CDR3 fails to terminate in the conserved phenylalanine or tryptophan, so it likely reflects a read error. It is unclear where the CDR3 begins or ends on the DNA, so no DNA is shown, and the CDR3 is as TCRdb lists it. This chain joins TRBV2 and TRBJ2-5; TRBD2 is taken as the D call from the table, unchecked against the DNA. The CDR3 totals 12 residues, both ends included. Germline lookup yields CDR1 SNHLY and CDR2 FYNNEI. This chain's CDR3 is CASSLLPGLAAL.

In this sample, this clonotype turned up many times. The rearrangement joins TRBV5-1 to TRBJ1-2; 7 nucleotides align to TRBD1. The CDR3 is 12 residues long. CDR1 and CDR2 from the germline V gene are SGHRS and YFSETQ. The junction had 5 bases not matched to a gene; V was cut back by 4 bases and J by 8 bases. The CDR3 protein is CASSPTGLGYTF. The CDR3 DNA follows: TGCGCCAGCAGCCCGACAGGGTTGGGCTACACCTTC.

This clonotype was observed a few times. V gene TRBV6-5 combines with J gene TRBJ2-7; D not certain. Trimming left V 0 bases short and J 2 bases short, with 5 bases between. Looked up from germline, CDR1 is MNHEY and CDR2 is SVGAGI. The CDR3 spans 13 residues. CDR3 sequence (DNA): TGTGCCAGCAGTTACTCACAAGCCTACGAGCAGTACTTC. Translated: CASSYSQAYEQYF.

This clonotype was observed many times. The chain has TRBV3-1 and TRBJ1-4, with D hard to call. The germline CDR1 and CDR2 sequences are LGHDT and YNNKEL (reference sequence). CDR3 length: 14 amino acids. Trimming stripped 8 bases from V and 0 bases from J, with 10 bases between. The CDR3 nucleotides read TGTGCCAGCTCTAAGGCAGCAACTAATGAAAAACTGTTTTTT. This codes for CASSKAATNEKLFF.

This clonotype came up many times. This sequence joins TRBV28 and TRBJ2-3; TRBD2 aligns across 12 bases. Germline-derived CDR1 and CDR2 are MDHEN and SYDVKM. The CDR3 runs 18 residues. Unmatched junction bases numbered 9, after V lost 5 bases and J lost 0 bases. The CDR3 bases are TGTGCCAGCAGTCGTCAATTAGGGACTAGCGGGAGCACAGATACGCAGTATTTT. It translates to CASSRQLGTSGSTDTQYF. Together with reference TRBV28 and TRBJ2-3, the CDR3 gives the full variable domain: DVKVTQSSRYLVKRTGEKVFLECVQDMDHENMFWYRQDPGLGLRLIYFSYDVKMKEKGDIPEGYSVSREKKERFSLILESASTNQTSMYLCASSRQLGTSGSTDTQYFGPGTRLTVL.

In its sample, this clonotype was seen many times. The rearrangement links TRBV6-1 to TRBJ1-1; D is undetermined. CDR3 length: 14 amino acids. CDR1 and CDR2 (germline): MNHNS, SASEGT. Trimming left V 5 bases short and J 1 base short, with 11 bases between. This chain's CDR3 is CASSNAPQNTEAFF. CDR3 nucleotides: TGTGCCAGCAGTAACGCCCCGCAGAACACTGAAGCTTTCTTT.

There are many counts of this clonotype. In DNA form, the CDR3 reads TGTGCCAGCACCGAGCGGGGGGAGACCCAGTACTTC. Translation: CASTERGETQYF. The chain is built from TRBV2 and TRBJ2-5, with 8 nucleotides matching TRBD2. The CDR3 loop spans 12 amino acids. V dropped 7 bases and J dropped 5; count of bases not matched to a gene: 3. Germline V gene data show CDR1 as SNHLY and CDR2 as FYNNEI. The full variable domain, its missing parts supplied by reference TRBV2 and TRBJ2-5, is EPEVTQTPSHQVTQMGQEVILRCVPISNHLYFYWYRQILGQKVEFLVSFYNNEISEKSEIFDDQFSVERPDGSNFTLKIRSTKLEDSAMYFCASTERGETQYFGPGTRLLVL.